Listed below are T cell receptor beta chains from one sample, sequenced in a study of T cells in localized non-small cell lung cancer. Only in-frame clones appear in the TCRdb table, and some are missing; sequencing was by immunoSEQ multiplex PCR. The repertoire consists of approximately 25,000 clones, with less than 95% occurring once and the leading ten covering around 1%. This specimen consisted of peripheral blood, obtained before any cancer treatment. These TCRs come from a woman aged 40-75 years with stage I lung adenocarcinoma. Both conserved end residues are part of each CDR3. The order of the fields is CDR3 length, D gene, V gene, J gene, clone size, CDR3 protein. A D gene is named only where the DNA matches it firmly. Clone size is shown for a subset of rows, as once, few, many or a class of expanded clone.

16,TRBD1,TRBV28,TRBJ1-1,NA,CASITGGGWGNTEAFF
17,NA,TRBV4-2,TRBJ1-2,once,CASSPQSKVGYGVGYTF
16,TRBD2,TRBV7-2,TRBJ2-1,once,CASSLNAGTRNGEQFF
15,TRBD1,TRBV11-3,TRBJ2-7,NA,CASSLAGQGWVEQYF
16,NA,TRBV6-1,TRBJ2-5,NA,CASSVRARSDQETQYF
15,NA,TRBV7-8,TRBJ1-2,NA,CASSLLTLRGYGYTF
13,NA,TRBV6-4,TRBJ2-2,NA,CASSEFDTGELFF
15,TRBD1,TRBV2,TRBJ1-4,NA,CASTQDRGGNEKLFF
14,NA,TRBV12-5,TRBJ2-7,NA,CASGSGTHANEQYF
13,NA,TRBV7-2,TRBJ1-1,NA,CASSLDGGTEAFF
15,NA,TRBV15,TRBJ2-7,NA,CATSRDVNSYYEQYF
14,NA,TRBV5-4,TRBJ1-4,NA,CASSLERTNEKLFF
15,TRBD1,TRBV19,TRBJ1-5,NA,CASSLDRGDIQPQHF
16,NA,TRBV5-4,TRBJ1-1,NA,CASSPPQQGMRTEAFF
16,NA,TRBV5-5,TRBJ2-2,NA,CASSQDRDKVTGELFF
13,NA,TRBV7-2,TRBJ1-5,NA,CASSSQGNQPQHF
15,NA,TRBV11-2,TRBJ2-7,NA,CASSLQGLRAYEQYF
12,NA,TRBV7-2,TRBJ2-7,NA,CASSPGTREQYF
17,TRBD2,TRBV7-9,TRBJ2-1,NA,CASSSSLSGTSYNEQFF
14,NA,TRBV2,TRBJ1-1,NA,CASSSTDGNTEAFF
13,NA,TRBV7-9,TRBJ1-1,NA,CASSLVSGTEAFF
15,TRBD2,TRBV7-2,TRBJ2-3,NA,CASRPLAGGTDTQYF
15,NA,TRBV11-2,TRBJ2-7,NA,CASSLDGQASYEQYF
15,NA,TRBV5-8,TRBJ1-5,NA,CASSVGGQSYQPQHF
17,NA,TRBV7-9,TRBJ2-1,NA,CASSLDRAGSSYNEQFF
14,TRBD1,TRBV19,TRBJ2-2,NA,CAAAGTANTGELFF
14,NA,TRBV6-5,TRBJ2-5,NA,CASSYLRTRETQYF
15,NA,TRBV7-8,TRBJ2-5,NA,CASSLAFPGSGAQYF
17,NA,TRBV14,TRBJ2-5,NA,CASSPHGWYSGVETQYF
14,NA,TRBV25-1,TRBJ1-3,NA,CASSDREQGNTIYF
15,NA,TRBV5-6,TRBJ2-7,NA,CASSLRTFETYEQYF
17,NA,TRBV5-5,TRBJ1-3,NA,CASSLRPGRASGNTIYF
15,TRBD2,TRBV9,TRBJ2-5,NA,CASSVVSGRGETQYF
14,TRBD2,TRBV5-1,TRBJ2-4,NA,CASSLNTGGNIQYF
14,NA,TRBV15,TRBJ1-4,NA,CATSRDRESEKLFF
15,NA,TRBV4-3,TRBJ1-4,NA,CASSQAPATNEKLFF